A selection of T cell receptor beta chains follows, all from one sample in a study of glioma-infiltrating T cells after dendritic cell vaccination. Produced via immunoSEQ multiplex PCR; TCRdb's table is partial and in-frame only. The sample holds approximately 85,000 clones; roughly 85% are singletons and the top ten take 7.5% to 8.5%. The sample here was blood, taken after dendritic cell vaccination. These receptors came from a human donor with glioblastoma. CDR3s leave out the opening cysteine and the closing phenylalanine or tryptophan. Fields, in order: CDR3 length, V gene, CDR3 protein.

>14|TRBV18
ASPGGQAIPNYGYT
>14|TRBV5-1
ASSLAGIGGTDTQY
>10|TRBV7-2
ASTYDYYEQY
>12|TRBV2
ASSELQFGNTIY
>12|TRBV7-6
ASSLFPLSYEQY
>14|TRBV4-2
ASSQEVGLAGGEQF
>13|TRBV2
ASSMGTGGLQPQH
>12|TRBV6-1
ASHPGGSNTEAF
>14|TRBV14
ASSQDPGNFGFPIY
>14|TRBV27
ASSLFPGTDFYGYT
>11|TRBV5-4
ASSLGTGYGYT
>13|TRBV28
ASSLERDRGYEQY
>13|TRBV16
ASSRTDYSNQPQH
>14|TRBV27
ASSLLAGGPSETQY
>12|TRBV27
ASSFTGGFEKLF
>9|TRBV13
ASSSGTEQF
>12|TRBV19
ASSGATGNYGYT
>12|TRBV15
ATSSGGLNYGYT
>14|TRBV5-4
ASSKMKQGFRNEQF
>12|TRBV28
ASRAGISTDTQY
>13|TRBV7-7
ASSLDGGQGETQY
>10|TRBV27
ASNQQRGEQF
>11|TRBV11-1
ASSWTDNQPQH
>14|TRBV11-2
ASSLILGSGGNEQF
>11|TRBV2
ASKSGTAQKLF
>13|TRBV6-1
ASTSGTGMPSEQF
>10|TRBV7-9
ASSSKEQIQY
>16|TRBV4-1
ASSQGFTGTPNTGELF
>15|TRBV5-6
ASSTSVGRGSYNEQF
>13|TRBV19
ASSPPGQGSHEQY
>12|TRBV4-3
ASSQFFGDYEQY
>13|TRBV9
ASSVSGTTYQPQH
>12|TRBV11-3
ASSWTGGSNEQF
>10|TRBV19
ASRQDRDEQY
>15|TRBV19
ASSIDLLAQAAGELF
>12|TRBV6-5
ASRGWGGPREQY
>12|TRBV6-1
ASSPLASNYGYT
>13|TRBV2
ASSDPSDRGYEQY
>13|TRBV5-4
ASSFGAGAEETQY
>10|TRBV28
ASSLQGTEAF
>10|TRBV28
AIKTGGYGYT
>11|TRBV29-1
SVEAGQGTEAF
>13|TRBV14
ASSFGGADLSGYT
>10|TRBV7-9
ASSFGGQPQH
>15|TRBV9
ASSAGYSGRAEETQY
>10|TRBV25-1
ASERGGETQY
>15|TRBV6-4
ASSDSVRQGTRNEQF
>11|TRBV29-1
SVEFRQGQPQH
>16|TRBV19
ASNVFTGTGSGANVLT
>12|TRBV18
ASSWDTNTGELF